Each of the 27 T cell receptor beta chains below was sequenced from the same sample in a study of blood T cell repertoires in COVID-19. Some clones are missing from TCRdb's copy, which holds only in-frame ones; the method was immunoSEQ multiplex PCR. This sample has over 400,000 clones, with about 85% found just once. Sequencing was carried out using PBMCs or T cells enriched from blood (not recorded which). These receptor sequences come from an older woman who had recovered from COVID-19.

CDR3 sequence: CASSEKSRVEEAFF. The CDR3 DNA reads TGTGCCAGCAGTGAAAAAAGCAGGGTGGAGGAAGCTTTCTTT. The chain is built from TRBV2 and TRBJ1-1, with TRBD1 as a possible D gene (5 bases). V was trimmed by 2 bases and J by 8 bases, leaving 15 bases between them. The CDR3 length is 14 residues. Germline V gene data show CDR1 as SNHLY and CDR2 as FYNNEI.

The rearrangement joins TRBV6-5 to TRBJ2-3, with D perhaps TRBD1 (5 bases). The CDR3 is 12 amino acids. Trimming cost V 4 bases and J 8 bases, with 10 bases left between them. Germline V gene sequence: CDR1 MNHEY, CDR2 SVGAGI. Written as DNA, the CDR3 is TGTGCCAGCAGTTCTACAGGATTTACGCAGTATTTT. Amino acids: CASSSTGFTQYF.

This chain joins TRBV14 and TRBJ2-1; unclear D gene. Germline lookup yields CDR1 SGHDN and CDR2 FVKESK. Trimming cost V 1 base and J 5 bases, with 6 bases left between them. The length of the CDR3 is 13 residues. The CDR3 spells CASSQGANNEQFF. The CDR3 bases are TGTGCCAGCAGCCAAGGGGCAAACAATGAGCAGTTCTTC.

The chain recombines TRBV2 with TRBJ1-4; 7 bases are shared with TRBD1. Germline loops: CDR1 SNHLY, CDR2 FYNNEI. V lost 6 bases to trimming and J lost 7 bases; unmatched junction nucleotides: 8. This CDR3 is built from 14 residues. The CDR3 reads CASSGSGGGEKLFF. The CDR3, as DNA: TGTGCCAGCAGCGGCTCAGGGGGAGGTGAAAAACTGTTTTTT.

This chain connects TRBV6-5 to TRBJ1-1, with D hard to call. The V end was cut by 2 bases, the J end by 5 bases, with 12 bases between. The CDR3 totals 14 residues. Germline V gene lookup returns CDR1 MNHEY and CDR2 SVGAGI. CDR3 loop: CASSYGGERTEAFF. In DNA form, the CDR3 reads TGTGCCAGCAGTTACGGCGGGGAGCGGACTGAAGCTTTCTTT.

The chain combines TRBV30 with TRBJ2-1, with D perhaps TRBD2 (5 bases). CDR3 size: 14 residues. Germline V gene data show CDR1 as GTSNPN and CDR2 as SVGIG (reference sequence). V lost 0 bases and J lost 9, with 15 bases in between. The CDR3 here is CAWSVLGVGGEQFF. The CDR3 region has the DNA TGTGCCTGGAGTGTACTCGGGGTGGGTGGTGAGCAGTTCTTC.

CDR3 region: CASSPTGQNSPLHF. The CDR3, as DNA: TGTGCCAGCAGCCCAACTGGGCAGAATTCACCCCTCCACTTT. This rearrangement joins TRBV3-1 (or the pseudogene TRBV3-2) to TRBJ1-6; D not resolved. V was clipped by 4 bases and J by 7 bases, with 11 bases between them. This CDR3 has 14 amino acids. CDR1 and CDR2 from the germline V gene are LGHDT and YNNKEL (reference sequence).

The V and J genes are TRBV18 and TRBJ1-2, with 7 bases fitting TRBD1. In germline, CDR1 is KGHSH, CDR2 LQKENI. CDR3 length equals 15 residues. Germline trimming cut 3 bases from V and 8 bases from J; bases unmatched to any gene: 12. The CDR3 spells CASSPPDRAIGGYTF. The CDR3 DNA is TGTGCCAGCTCACCCCCCGACAGGGCAATTGGGGGCTACACCTTC.

The rearrangement links TRBV2 to TRBJ1-4; D not certain. Deletions cut 4 bases from V and 1 base from J, with 10 bases between. CDR3 size: 15 residues. CDR1 SNHLY and CDR2 FYNNEI come from the germline V gene. CDR3 sequence: CASSALGQTNEKLFF. The CDR3 DNA reads TGTGCCAGCAGTGCCCTGGGCCAAACTAATGAAAAACTGTTTTTT. The full variable domain, with the rest looked up from reference TRBV2 and TRBJ1-4, is EPEVTQTPSHQVTQMGQEVILRCVPISNHLYFYWYRQILGQKVEFLVSFYNNEISEKSEIFDDQFSVERPDGSNFTLKIRSTKLEDSAMYFCASSALGQTNEKLFFGSGTQLSVL.

The genes are TRBV24-1 and TRBJ1-2; 9 bases align to TRBD1. V gave up 2 bases and J gave up 4 bases; unmatched junction bases: 10. This CDR3 is built from 17 residues. Germline V gene lookup returns CDR1 KGHDR and CDR2 SFDVKD. The CDR3 coding sequence is TGTGCCACCAGTGATTCGCCGGGACAGGGTTCTTCCTATGGCTACACCTTC. Amino acids: CATSDSPGQGSSYGYTF.

The V and J genes are TRBV6-6 and TRBJ1-2; D gene uncertain. The V end lost 6 bases, the J end lost 0 bases, and 17 bases lay between the germline ends. The CDR3 totals 16 residues. Germline CDR1 and CDR2: MNHNY and SVGAGI (reference sequence). The CDR3 DNA is TGTGCCAGCAGGGATCGACTGACTACTACTAACTATGGCTACACCTTC. Translated, it gives CASRDRLTTTNYGYTF.

V and J are TRBV6-6 and TRBJ1-6, with D perhaps TRBD1 (5 bases). The ends were cut back, 6 bases at V and 2 bases at J, with 14 bases in the middle. Looked up from germline, CDR1 is MNHNY and CDR2 is SVGAGI (reference sequence). This CDR3 has 16 residues. The DNA for the CDR3 is TGTGCCAGCAGACCCGCCGACAGACCCTATAATTCACCCCTCCACTTT. It is translated as CASRPADRPYNSPLHF.

The CDR3 sequence is CASSEGGALASDRGDTGELFF. Here the CDR3 DNA reads TGTGCCAGCAGTGAAGGTGGGGCCTTGGCCTCCGACAGGGGTGACACCGGGGAGCTGTTTTTT. This chain joins TRBV2 and TRBJ2-2; 8 nucleotides align to TRBD1. The V gene end was trimmed by 1 base and the J gene end by 3 bases; junction bases not matched to a gene: 19. This CDR3 has 21 amino acids. CDR1 is SNHLY and CDR2 is FYNNEI in the germline V gene.

The chain joins TRBV4-1 to TRBJ1-2; no clear D. The V gene's germline CDR1 is MGHRA and CDR2 YSYEKL. The CDR3 runs 14 residues. Trimming stripped 5 bases from V and 5 bases from J, with 15 bases between. The CDR3 spells CASSKTVLIYGYTF. The CDR3 DNA sequence: TGCGCCAGCAGCAAAACAGTACTGATTTATGGCTACACCTTC.

The chain is built from TRBV7-4 and TRBJ1-2; a possible D gene is TRBD1 (5 bases). From germline, CDR1 is SGHVT and CDR2 SQSDAQ. This CDR3 spans 14 amino acids. The germline V and J ends were trimmed by 5 bases and 8 bases, with 18 bases remaining between them. CDR3 coding DNA: TGTGCCAGCAGCGTAGGGGAGGCGGCTAGAGGCTACACCTTC. It specifies CASSVGEAARGYTF.

This chain connects TRBV30 to TRBJ1-2; D gene ambiguous. Looked up from germline, CDR1 is GTSNPN and CDR2 is SVGIG (reference sequence). This CDR3 has 13 residues. Trimming shortened V by 6 bases and J by 1 base, and 12 bases separated the two germline ends. CDR3 DNA sequence: TGTGCCTGCTGGTGGCAGAATAACTATGGCTACACCTTC. Amino acid sequence: CACWWQNNYGYTF. The full variable domain, rest sourced from reference TRBV30 and TRBJ1-2, is SQTIHQWPATLVQPVGSPLSLECTVEGTSNPNLYWYRQAAGRGLQLLFYSVGIGQISSEVPQNLSASRPQDRQFILSSKKLLLSDSGFYLCACWWQNNYGYTFGSGTRLTVV.

The CDR3 DNA follows: TGTGCCAGCAGTGTACTAGCGGGGGGTACAGATACGCAGTATTTT. Encoded protein: CASSVLAGGTDTQYF. The rearrangement links TRBV2 to TRBJ2-3; 12 bases line up with TRBD2. This CDR3 spans 15 amino acids. Germline lookup yields CDR1 SNHLY and CDR2 FYNNEI. The J segment lost 3 bases and the V segment lost 4 bases, leaving 2 bases of the junction unmatched. Full variable domain (remainder filled in from reference TRBV2 and TRBJ2-3): EPEVTQTPSHQVTQMGQEVILRCVPISNHLYFYWYRQILGQKVEFLVSFYNNEISEKSEIFDDQFSVERPDGSNFTLKIRSTKLEDSAMYFCASSVLAGGTDTQYFGPGTRLTVL.

J is TRBJ2-1 and V is TRBV10-1; 7 bases align to TRBD2. The CDR3 length is 14 residues. J lost 5 bases, V lost 6 bases, and 7 bases had no gene match. CDR1 WNHNN and CDR2 SYGVQD come from the germline V gene (reference sequence). Here the CDR3 DNA reads TGCGCCAGCAGCAGGGACTACTCAGACAATGAGCAGTTCTTC. Translated: CASSRDYSDNEQFF.

The CDR3 nucleotides read TGTGCCAGCCCCCACCGGAGGTTGAACACTGAAGCTTTCTTT. It encodes CASPHRRLNTEAFF. The chain is built from TRBV21-1 and TRBJ1-1. TRBV21-1 is described as a pseudogene. The CDR3 contains 14 residues.

This chain uses TRBV2 with TRBJ1-4, with TRBD1 as a possible D gene (6 bases). The CDR3 extends over 14 amino acids. The V gene's germline CDR1 is SNHLY and CDR2 FYNNEI. V was clipped by 3 bases and J by 8 bases, with 13 bases between them. CDR3 region: CASSDNRAGEKLFF. The CDR3 DNA follows: TGTGCCAGCAGTGACAACAGGGCTGGAGAAAAACTGTTTTTT. The variable domain in full, with the rest retrieved from reference TRBV2 and TRBJ1-4, is EPEVTQTPSHQVTQMGQEVILRCVPISNHLYFYWYRQILGQKVEFLVSFYNNEISEKSEIFDDQFSVERPDGSNFTLKIRSTKLEDSAMYFCASSDNRAGEKLFFGSGTQLSVL.

This clone was found a few times. The chain joins TRBV2 to TRBJ1-6, with unresolved D. This CDR3 region has 13 residues. Between the trimmed V and J ends, which lost 3 bases and 7 bases, there was a span of 7 bases. Germline CDR1 and CDR2: SNHLY and FYNNEI. The CDR3 region is CASSDSFNSPLHF. The CDR3 DNA follows: TGTGCCAGCAGTGACAGTTTCAATTCACCCCTCCACTTT.

This chain uses TRBV24-1 with TRBJ1-1, with 8 bases matching TRBD1. CDR1 and CDR2 from the germline V gene are KGHDR and SFDVKD. The CDR3 length is 15 residues. Unmatched junction bases numbered 10, after V lost 7 bases and J lost 4 bases. CDR3 in amino acids: CATRTGEREFTEAFF. The DNA for the CDR3 is TGTGCCACCAGGACAGGGGAGAGGGAGTTCACTGAAGCTTTCTTT.

The V and J genes are TRBV10-3 and TRBJ1-1; the D is unclear. Germline CDR1 ENHRY, CDR2 SYGVKD. CDR3 length: 13 residues. V lost 4 bases, J lost 1 base, and 7 bases lay in between. The CDR3 spells CAISVGGNTEAFF. CDR3 nucleotide sequence: TGTGCCATCAGTGTCGGCGGGAACACTGAAGCTTTCTTT.

The rearrangement joins TRBV11-2 to TRBJ1-3, with D unclear. This CDR3 has 13 amino acids. Germline CDR1 reads SGHAT; CDR2 reads FQNNGV. Trimming shortened V by 5 bases and J by 1 base, and 6 bases separated the two germline ends. CDR3 loop: CASSPPSGNTIYF. The DNA for the CDR3 is TGTGCCAGCAGCCCTCCTTCTGGAAACACCATATATTTT.

This clone showed up just once. This chain uses TRBV25-1 with TRBJ2-7, with D possibly being TRBD2 (6 bases). CDR3 length: 14 amino acids. CDR1 and CDR2 from the germline V gene are MGHDK and SYGVNS. Trimming left V 5 bases short and J 5 bases short, with 16 bases between. The CDR3 region has the DNA TGTGCCAGCAGTTCAACGGGGACTCAAAACGAGCAGTACTTC. Translated, it gives CASSSTGTQNEQYF.

The J gene is TRBJ2-3, the V gene TRBV4-1; 8 nucleotides agree with TRBD2. With 4 bases clipped from V and 15 bases from J, the junction kept 12 bases outside the gene matches. Germline CDR1 and CDR2: MGHRA and YSYEKL. CDR3 size: 13 residues. CDR3 protein: CASSPLGRGVSYF. The CDR3 DNA reads as TGCGCCAGCAGCCCCTTAGGGCGGGGGGTTTCCTATTTT.

This sequence joins TRBV19 and TRBJ1-4, with 7 bases fitting TRBD1. Germline CDR1 and CDR2: LNHDA and SQIVND (reference sequence). The V and J ends lost 4 bases and 6 bases, in that order; junction bases with no gene match: 2. The CDR3 consists of 13 residues. CDR3 in amino acids: CASSRTGYEKLFF. CDR3 DNA: TGTGCCAGTAGTAGGACAGGATATGAAAAACTGTTTTTT.